This is a list of T cell receptor beta chains from one sample in a study of blood T cell repertoires in COVID-19. Data came from immunoSEQ multiplex PCR; TCRdb stores just in-frame clones and leaves some out. The sample has 200,000 to 300,000 clones, more than 80% seen once. Material for sequencing was PBMCs or T cells enriched from blood (not recorded which). The origin of the receptors is a man aged 50-60 years who had been exposed to COVID-19. CDR3s include the opening cysteine and the closing phenylalanine or tryptophan. The D gene is left open where the match is weak. Clone size, where shown, is once, few, many, or a class for clones that have expanded.

CDR3 DNA,CDR3 protein,D gene,clone size,V gene,J gene
TGCGCCAGCAGCTTGCCGACTAGCGGGACCACCGGGGAGCTGTTTTTT,CASSLPTSGTTGELFF,TRBD2,few,TRBV5-1,TRBJ2-2
TGCAGCGTCGCGGGACAGGGAGGGGACACTGAAGCTTTCTTT,CSVAGQGGDTEAFF,TRBD1,.,TRBV29-1,TRBJ1-1
TGTGCCAGCAGCTTAGCCAATTGGGCCGGTGGGAACTATGGCTACACCTTC,CASSLANWAGGNYGYTF,.,.,TRBV7-2,TRBJ1-2
TGTGCCAGCAGGGGACAGGGGGCAGAAGGCTACACCTTC,CASRGQGAEGYTF,TRBD1,.,TRBV12-3/TRBV12-4,TRBJ1-2
TGTGCCAGCAGTGGCCGCAGGGAAGGTGAGCAGTACTTC,CASSGRREGEQYF,.,.,TRBV2,TRBJ2-7
TGTGCCAGCAGCGTAATACCGGGACAGAACTACAATGAGCAGTTCTTC,CASSVIPGQNYNEQFF,TRBD1,once,TRBV9,TRBJ2-1
TGTGCCAGCAGTTCAGGACAGGGACATAATGAAAAACTGTTTTTT,CASSSGQGHNEKLFF,TRBD1,.,TRBV28,TRBJ1-4
TGTGCCAGCAGTGTTCAGAAAGAGACCCAGTACTTC,CASSVQKETQYF,.,.,TRBV2,TRBJ2-5
TGCGCCAGCAGCTTTCTAGCGGGAATCGCCTACAATGAGCAGTTCTTC,CASSFLAGIAYNEQFF,TRBD2,once,TRBV5-1,TRBJ2-1
TGTGCCAGCAGTTTACTGGTAGGGGTTCAAGAGACCCAGTACTTC,CASSLLVGVQETQYF,.,.,TRBV27,TRBJ2-5
TGTGCCAGTAGGGACTGGACAGCGAACTATGGCTACACCTTC,CASRDWTANYGYTF,.,.,TRBV19,TRBJ1-2
TGTGCCAGTAAGGTACGGGGGGGGACTGAAGCTTTCTTT,CASKVRGGTEAFF,.,.,TRBV19,TRBJ1-1
TGTGCCAGTAGGAAACAGGGAGACACTGAAGCTTTCTTT,CASRKQGDTEAFF,.,.,TRBV19,TRBJ1-1
TGTGCCAGCATTTTAGGTTGGCGGGATACGCAGTATTTT,CASILGWRDTQYF,.,.,TRBV2,TRBJ2-3
TGTGCCAGCTCACCGACAGGGGATCGCGAGACCCAGTACTTC,CASSPTGDRETQYF,TRBD1,.,TRBV18,TRBJ2-5
TGTGCCAGCAGCGTGGACAGGCGAAACACTGAAGCTTTCTTT,CASSVDRRNTEAFF,TRBD1,.,TRBV5-6,TRBJ1-1
TGTGCCTGGAGCCTACACACCTCTTCGACAGCTAACTATGGCTACACCTTC,CAWSLHTSSTANYGYTF,.,few,TRBV30,TRBJ1-2
TGTGCCAGCAGCTCCAGAGGGAGATATGGCTACACCTTC,CASSSRGRYGYTF,.,.,TRBV7-2,TRBJ1-2
TGTGCCAGTCTTCCCGGGGGGGCAACTAATGAAAAACTGTTTTTT,CASLPGGATNEKLFF,.,.,TRBV19,TRBJ1-4
TGTGCCATCAGTGACAACCGAGGACAGGATGACACTGAAGCTTTCTTT,CAISDNRGQDDTEAFF,TRBD1,.,TRBV10-3,TRBJ1-1
TGTGCCAGCAGTTCCTACAGGGCAGGGGGCGAGCAGTACTTC,CASSSYRAGGEQYF,TRBD1,once,TRBV27,TRBJ2-7
TGTGCCAGCAGCGTAGGTCTCGGGCGGGACACTGAAGCTTTCTTT,CASSVGLGRDTEAFF,.,.,TRBV9,TRBJ1-1
TGCGCCAGCAGTTCAGGCAATCAGCCCCAGCATTTT,CASSSGNQPQHF,.,.,TRBV10-2,TRBJ1-5
TGTGCCAGCAGCACCGACAGGGGCTCTAACTATGGCTACACCTTC,CASSTDRGSNYGYTF,TRBD1,.,TRBV9,TRBJ1-2
TGTGCCAGCTCAGTAGCGGGAGGCCCCACAGATACGCAGTATTTT,CASSVAGGPTDTQYF,TRBD2,.,TRBV3-1/TRBV3-2,TRBJ2-3
TGTGCTAGCAGCTTAACCCAAACAGGAGACTATGGCTACACCTTC,CASSLTQTGDYGYTF,.,.,TRBV7-7,TRBJ1-2
TGTGCCAGCAGCGTAGGGCGGGGGTCCTACAATGAGCAGTTCTTC,CASSVGRGSYNEQFF,TRBD2,.,TRBV9,TRBJ2-1